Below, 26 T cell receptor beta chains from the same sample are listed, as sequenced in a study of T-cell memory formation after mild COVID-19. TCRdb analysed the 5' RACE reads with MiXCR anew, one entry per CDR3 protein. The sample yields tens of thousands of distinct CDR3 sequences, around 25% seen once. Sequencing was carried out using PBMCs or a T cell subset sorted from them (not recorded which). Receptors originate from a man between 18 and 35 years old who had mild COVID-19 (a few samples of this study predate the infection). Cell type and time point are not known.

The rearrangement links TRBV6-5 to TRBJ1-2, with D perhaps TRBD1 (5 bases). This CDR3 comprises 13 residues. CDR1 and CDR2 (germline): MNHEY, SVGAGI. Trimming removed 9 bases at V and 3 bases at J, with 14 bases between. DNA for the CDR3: TGTGCCAGTAGATTTGGAGGGGACTATGGCTACACCTTC. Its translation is CASRFGGDYGYTF.

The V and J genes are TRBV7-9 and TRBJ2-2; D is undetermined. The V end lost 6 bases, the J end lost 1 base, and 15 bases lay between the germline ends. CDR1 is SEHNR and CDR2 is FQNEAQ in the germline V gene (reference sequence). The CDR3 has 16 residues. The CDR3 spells CASRRLGDKNTGELFF. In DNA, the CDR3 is TGTGCCAGCAGACGCCTAGGCGACAAGAACACCGGGGAGCTGTTTTTT.

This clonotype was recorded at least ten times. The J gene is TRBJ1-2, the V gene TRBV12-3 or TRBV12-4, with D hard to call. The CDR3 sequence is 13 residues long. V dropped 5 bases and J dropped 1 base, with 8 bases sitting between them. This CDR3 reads CASSQTLNYGYTF. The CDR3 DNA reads TGTGCCAGCAGTCAGACACTTAACTATGGCTACACCTTC.

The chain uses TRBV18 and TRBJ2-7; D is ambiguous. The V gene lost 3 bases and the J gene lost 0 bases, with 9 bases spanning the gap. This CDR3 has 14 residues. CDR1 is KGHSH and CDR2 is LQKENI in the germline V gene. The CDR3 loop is CASSPTELSYEQYF. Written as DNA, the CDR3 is TGTGCCAGCTCACCGACGGAACTCTCCTACGAGCAGTACTTC. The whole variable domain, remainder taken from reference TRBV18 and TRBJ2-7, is NAGVMQNPRHLVRRRGQEARLRCSPMKGHSHVYWYRQLPEEGLKFMVYLQKENIIDESGMPKERFSAEFPKEGPSILRIQQVVRGDSAAYFCASSPTELSYEQYFGPGTRLTVT.

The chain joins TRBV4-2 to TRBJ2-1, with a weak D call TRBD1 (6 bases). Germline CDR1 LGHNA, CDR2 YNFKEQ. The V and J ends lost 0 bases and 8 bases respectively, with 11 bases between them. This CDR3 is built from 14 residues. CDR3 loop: CASSQDQGWDEQFF. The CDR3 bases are TGTGCCAGCAGCCAAGATCAGGGGTGGGATGAGCAGTTCTTC.

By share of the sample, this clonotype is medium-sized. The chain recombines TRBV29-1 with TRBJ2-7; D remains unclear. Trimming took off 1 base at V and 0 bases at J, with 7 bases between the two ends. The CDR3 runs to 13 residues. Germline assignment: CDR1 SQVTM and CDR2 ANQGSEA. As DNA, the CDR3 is TGCAGCGTTGAAGGTGGGGTCTCCTACGAGCAGTACTTC. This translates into CSVEGGVSYEQYF.

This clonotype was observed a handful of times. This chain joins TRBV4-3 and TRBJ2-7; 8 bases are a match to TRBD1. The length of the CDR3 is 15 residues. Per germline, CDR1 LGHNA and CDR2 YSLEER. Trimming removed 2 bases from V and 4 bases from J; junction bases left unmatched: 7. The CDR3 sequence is CASSQRQGLPYEQYF. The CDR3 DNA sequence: TGCGCCAGCAGCCAACGACAGGGGTTGCCTTACGAGCAGTACTTC.

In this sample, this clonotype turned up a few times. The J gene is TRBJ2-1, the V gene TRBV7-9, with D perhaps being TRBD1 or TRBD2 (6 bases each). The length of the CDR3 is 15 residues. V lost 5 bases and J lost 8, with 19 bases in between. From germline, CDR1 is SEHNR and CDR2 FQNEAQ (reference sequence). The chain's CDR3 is CASSLLGGARDEQFF. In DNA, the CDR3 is TGTGCCAGCAGCCTACTCGGGGGCGCCCGGGATGAGCAGTTCTTC.

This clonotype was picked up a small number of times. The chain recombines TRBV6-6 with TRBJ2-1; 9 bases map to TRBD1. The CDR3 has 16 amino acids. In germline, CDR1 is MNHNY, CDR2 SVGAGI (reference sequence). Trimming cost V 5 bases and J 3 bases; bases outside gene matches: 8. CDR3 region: CASSHYLTGGYNEQFF. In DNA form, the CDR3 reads TGTGCCAGCAGTCACTACCTGACAGGGGGCTACAATGAGCAGTTCTTC.

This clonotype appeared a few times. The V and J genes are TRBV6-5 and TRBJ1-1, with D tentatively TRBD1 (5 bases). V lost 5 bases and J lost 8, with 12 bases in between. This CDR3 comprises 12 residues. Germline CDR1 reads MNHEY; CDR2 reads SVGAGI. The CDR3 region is CASSRAGLEAFF. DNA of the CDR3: TGTGCCAGCAGTCGGGCAGGGCTAGAAGCTTTCTTT.

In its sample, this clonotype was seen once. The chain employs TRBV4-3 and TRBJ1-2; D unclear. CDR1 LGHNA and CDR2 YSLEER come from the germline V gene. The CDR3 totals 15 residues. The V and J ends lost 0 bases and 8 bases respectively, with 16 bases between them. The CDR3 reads CASSQDSRNSEGYTF. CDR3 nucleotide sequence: TGCGCCAGCAGCCAAGACTCCAGGAATTCGGAAGGCTACACCTTC.

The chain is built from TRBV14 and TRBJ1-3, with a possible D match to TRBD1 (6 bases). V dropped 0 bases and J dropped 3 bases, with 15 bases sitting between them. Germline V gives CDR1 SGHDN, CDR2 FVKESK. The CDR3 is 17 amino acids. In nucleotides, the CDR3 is TGTGCCAGCAGCCAAGATATTGGGGGCCTCCTTGGAAACACCATATATTTT. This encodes CASSQDIGGLLGNTIYF. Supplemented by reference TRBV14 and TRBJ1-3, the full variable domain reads EAGVTQFPSHSVIEKGQTVTLRCDPISGHDNLYWYRRVMGKEIKFLLHFVKESKQDESGMPNNRFLAERTGGTYSTLKVQPAELEDSGVYFCASSQDIGGLLGNTIYFGEGSWLTVV.

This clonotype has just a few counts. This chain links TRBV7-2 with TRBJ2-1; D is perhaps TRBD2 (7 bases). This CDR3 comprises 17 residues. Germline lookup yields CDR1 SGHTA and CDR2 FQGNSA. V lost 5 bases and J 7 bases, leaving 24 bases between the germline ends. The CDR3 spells CASSPRGGGGRRNEQFF. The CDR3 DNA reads TGTGCCAGCAGCCCTCGTGGGGGGGGCGGGCGCAGGAATGAGCAGTTCTTC. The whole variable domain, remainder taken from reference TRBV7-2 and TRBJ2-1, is GAGVSQSPSNKVTEKGKDVELRCDPISGHTALYWYRQSLGQGLEFLIYFQGNSAPDKSGLPSDRFSAERTGGSVSTLTIQRTQQEDSAVYLCASSPRGGGGRRNEQFFGPGTRLTVL.

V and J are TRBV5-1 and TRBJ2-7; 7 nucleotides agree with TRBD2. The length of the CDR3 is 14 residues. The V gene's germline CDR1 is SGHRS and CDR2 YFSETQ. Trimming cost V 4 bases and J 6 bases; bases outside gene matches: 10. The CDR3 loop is CASSPTGGTGEQYV. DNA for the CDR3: TGCGCCAGCAGCCCGACGGGGGGAACGGGCGAGCAGTACGTC.

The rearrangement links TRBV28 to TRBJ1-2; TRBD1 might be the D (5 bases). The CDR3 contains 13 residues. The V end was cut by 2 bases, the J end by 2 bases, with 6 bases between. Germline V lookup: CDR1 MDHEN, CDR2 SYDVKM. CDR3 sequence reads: CASSLQGNYGYTF. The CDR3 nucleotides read TGTGCCAGCAGTTTACAGGGCAACTATGGCTACACCTTC.

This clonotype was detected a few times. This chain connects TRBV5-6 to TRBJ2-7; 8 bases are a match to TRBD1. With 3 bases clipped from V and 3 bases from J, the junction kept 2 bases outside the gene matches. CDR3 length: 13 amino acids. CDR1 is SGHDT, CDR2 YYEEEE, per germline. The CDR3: CASSSGTGYEQYF. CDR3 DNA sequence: TGTGCCAGCAGCTCTGGGACAGGCTACGAGCAGTACTTC.

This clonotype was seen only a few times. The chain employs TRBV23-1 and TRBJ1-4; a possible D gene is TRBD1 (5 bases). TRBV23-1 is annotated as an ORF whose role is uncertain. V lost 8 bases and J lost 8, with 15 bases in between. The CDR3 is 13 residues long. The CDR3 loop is CASGGGLREKLFF. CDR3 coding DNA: TGCGCCAGCGGGGGAGGACTTAGAGAAAAACTGTTTTTT.

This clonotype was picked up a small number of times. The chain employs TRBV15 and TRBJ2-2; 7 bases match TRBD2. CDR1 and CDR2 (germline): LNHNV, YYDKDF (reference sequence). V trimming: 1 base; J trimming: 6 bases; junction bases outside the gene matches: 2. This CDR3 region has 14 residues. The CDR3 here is CATSRGGGAGELFF. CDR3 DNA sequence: TGTGCCACCAGCAGAGGGGGAGGGGCCGGGGAGCTGTTTTTT.

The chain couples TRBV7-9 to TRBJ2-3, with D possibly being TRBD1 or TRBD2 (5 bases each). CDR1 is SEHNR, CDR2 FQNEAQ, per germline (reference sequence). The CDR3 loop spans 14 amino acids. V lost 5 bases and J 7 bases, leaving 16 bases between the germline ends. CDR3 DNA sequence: TGTGCCAGCAGCGCGACCGGGGCTCATTATACGCAGTATTTT. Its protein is CASSATGAHYTQYF.

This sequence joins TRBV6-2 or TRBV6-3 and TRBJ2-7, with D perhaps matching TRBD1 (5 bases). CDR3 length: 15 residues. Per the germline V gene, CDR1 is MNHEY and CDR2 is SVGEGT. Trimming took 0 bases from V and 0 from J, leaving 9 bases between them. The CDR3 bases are TGTGCCAGCAGTTACTCGAAGGACAACTCCTACGAGCAGTACTTC. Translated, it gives CASSYSKDNSYEQYF.

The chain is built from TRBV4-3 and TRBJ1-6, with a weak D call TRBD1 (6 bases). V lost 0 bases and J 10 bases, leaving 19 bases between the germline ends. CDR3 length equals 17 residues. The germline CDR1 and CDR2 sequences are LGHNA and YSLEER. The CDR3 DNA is TGCGCCAGCAGCCAAGATCGACGGCCAGGGGAATGGTCACCCCTCCACTTT. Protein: CASSQDRRPGEWSPLHF.

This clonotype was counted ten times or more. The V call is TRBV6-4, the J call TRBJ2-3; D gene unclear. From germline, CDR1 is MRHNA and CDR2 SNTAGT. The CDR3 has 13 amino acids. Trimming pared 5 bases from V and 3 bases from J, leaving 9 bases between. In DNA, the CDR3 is TGTGCCAGCAGTCAAAGGGATACAGATACGCAGTATTTT. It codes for CASSQRDTDTQYF.

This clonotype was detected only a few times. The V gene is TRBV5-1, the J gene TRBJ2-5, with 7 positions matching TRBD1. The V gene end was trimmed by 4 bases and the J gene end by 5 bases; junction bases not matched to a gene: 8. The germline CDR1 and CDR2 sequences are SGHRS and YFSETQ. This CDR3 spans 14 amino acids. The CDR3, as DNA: TGCGCCAGCAGCCCGGGACAGCTTTTGGAGACCCAGTACTTC. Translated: CASSPGQLLETQYF.

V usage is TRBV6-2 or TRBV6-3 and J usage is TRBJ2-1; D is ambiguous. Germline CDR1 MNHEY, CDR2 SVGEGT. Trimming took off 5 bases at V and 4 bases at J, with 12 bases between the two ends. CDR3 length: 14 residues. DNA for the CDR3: TGTGCCAGCAGTGCGACCTACAAATACAATGAGCAGTTCTTC. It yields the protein CASSATYKYNEQFF.

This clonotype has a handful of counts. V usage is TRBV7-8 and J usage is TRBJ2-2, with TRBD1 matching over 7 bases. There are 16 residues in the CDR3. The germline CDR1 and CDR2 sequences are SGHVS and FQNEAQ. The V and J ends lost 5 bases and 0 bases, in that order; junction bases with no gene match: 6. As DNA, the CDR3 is TGTGCCAGCAGCCCCCTGGGACAGACGAACACCGGGGAGCTGTTTTTT. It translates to CASSPLGQTNTGELFF.

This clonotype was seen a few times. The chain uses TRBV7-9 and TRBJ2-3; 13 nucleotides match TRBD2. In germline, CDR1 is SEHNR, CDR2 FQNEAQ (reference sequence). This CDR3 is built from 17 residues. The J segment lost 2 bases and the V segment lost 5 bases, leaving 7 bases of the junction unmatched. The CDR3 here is CASSAMTSGGPTDTQYF. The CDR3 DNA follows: TGTGCCAGCAGCGCCATGACTAGCGGGGGGCCCACAGATACGCAGTATTTT.